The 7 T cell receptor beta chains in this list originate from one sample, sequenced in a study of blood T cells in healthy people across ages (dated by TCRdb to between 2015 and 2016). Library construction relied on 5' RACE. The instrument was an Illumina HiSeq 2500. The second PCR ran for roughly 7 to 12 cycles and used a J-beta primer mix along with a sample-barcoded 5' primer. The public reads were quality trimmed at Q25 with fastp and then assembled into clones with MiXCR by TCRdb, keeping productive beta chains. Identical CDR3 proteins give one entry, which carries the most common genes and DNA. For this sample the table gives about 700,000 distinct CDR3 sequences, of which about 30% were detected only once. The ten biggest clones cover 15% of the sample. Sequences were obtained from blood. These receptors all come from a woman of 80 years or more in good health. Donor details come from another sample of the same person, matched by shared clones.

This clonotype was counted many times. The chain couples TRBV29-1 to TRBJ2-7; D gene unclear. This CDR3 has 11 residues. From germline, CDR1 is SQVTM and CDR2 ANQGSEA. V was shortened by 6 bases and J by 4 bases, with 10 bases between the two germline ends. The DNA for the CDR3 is TGCAGCGTCGCCACAGCGTACGAGCAGTACTTC. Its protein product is CSVATAYEQYF.

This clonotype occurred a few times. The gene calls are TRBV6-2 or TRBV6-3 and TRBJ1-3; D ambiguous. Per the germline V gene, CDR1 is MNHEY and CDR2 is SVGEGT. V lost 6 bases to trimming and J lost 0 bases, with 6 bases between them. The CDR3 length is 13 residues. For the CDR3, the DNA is TGTGCCAGCAGCGGAATCTCTGGAAACACCATATATTTT. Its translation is CASSGISGNTIYF.

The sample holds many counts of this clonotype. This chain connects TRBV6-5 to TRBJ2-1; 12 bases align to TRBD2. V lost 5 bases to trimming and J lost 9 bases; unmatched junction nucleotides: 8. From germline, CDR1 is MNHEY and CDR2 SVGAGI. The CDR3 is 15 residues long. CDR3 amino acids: CASSRTSGGRGEQFF. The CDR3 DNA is TGTGCCAGCAGTCGAACTAGCGGGGGGAGAGGTGAGCAGTTCTTC.

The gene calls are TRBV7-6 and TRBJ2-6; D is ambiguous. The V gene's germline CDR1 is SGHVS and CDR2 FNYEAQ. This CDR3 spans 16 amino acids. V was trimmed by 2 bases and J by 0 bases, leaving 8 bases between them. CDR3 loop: CASSLRPASGANVLTF. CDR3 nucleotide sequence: TGTGCCAGCAGCTTACGGCCCGCCTCTGGGGCCAACGTCCTGACTTTC. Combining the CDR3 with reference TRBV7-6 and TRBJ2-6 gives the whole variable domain GAGVSQSPRYKVTKRGQDVALRCDPISGHVSLYWYRQALGQGPEFLTYFNYEAQQDKSGLPNDRFSAERPEGSISTLTIQRTEQRDSAMYRCASSLRPASGANVLTFGAGSRLTVL.

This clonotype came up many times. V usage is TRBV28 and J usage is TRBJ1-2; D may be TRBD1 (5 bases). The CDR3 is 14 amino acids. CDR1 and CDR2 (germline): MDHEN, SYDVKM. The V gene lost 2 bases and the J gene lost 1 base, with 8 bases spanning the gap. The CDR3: CASSLGGYNYGYTF. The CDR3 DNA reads TGTGCCAGCAGTTTAGGGGGATATAACTATGGCTACACCTTC.

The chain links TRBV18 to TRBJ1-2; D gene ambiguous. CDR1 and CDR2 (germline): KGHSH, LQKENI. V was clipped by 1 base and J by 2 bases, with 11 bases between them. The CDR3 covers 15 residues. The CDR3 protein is CASSPRPDGNYGYTF. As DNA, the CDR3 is TGTGCCAGCTCACCACGCCCTGACGGGAACTATGGCTACACCTTC.

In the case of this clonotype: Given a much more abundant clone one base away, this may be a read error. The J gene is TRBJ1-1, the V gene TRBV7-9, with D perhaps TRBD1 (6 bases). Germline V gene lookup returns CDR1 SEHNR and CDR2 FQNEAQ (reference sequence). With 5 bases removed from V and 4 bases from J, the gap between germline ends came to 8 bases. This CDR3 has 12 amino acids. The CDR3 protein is CASSAGATEAFF. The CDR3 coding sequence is TGTGCCAGCAGCGCAGGGGCCACTGAAGCTTTCTTT.